A selection of T cell receptor beta chains follows, all from one sample in a study of blood T cell repertoires in COVID-19. This table comes from immunoSEQ multiplex PCR, and its TCRdb copy is limited to in-frame clones, with some not included. The data hold approximately 200,000 clones, with roughly 88% observed a single time. Sequenced input: peripheral blood. The receptors come from a woman aged 25 to 39 with acute or convalescent COVID-19. CDR3s include the opening cysteine and the closing phenylalanine or tryptophan. A D gene is named only where the DNA matches it firmly. Expanded clones are given a class, and other clones once, few, many or no size at all.

D,size,J,V,CDR3,DNA
TRBD1,.,TRBJ1-4,TRBV28,CASSFEGGLEKLFF,TGTGCCAGCAGTTTTGAAGGGGGCCTGGAAAAACTGTTTTTT
.,.,TRBJ1-3,TRBV7-3,CASSLRGLSSGNTIYF,TGTGCCAGCAGCTTAAGAGGGCTGAGCTCTGGAAACACCATATATTTT
.,few,TRBJ2-3,TRBV5-5,CASSRQDSRKYF,TGTGCCAGCAGCCGGCAGGACAGCAGGAAGTATTTT
TRBD2,.,TRBJ2-3,TRBV7-9,CASSSLAGARDTQYF,TGTGCCAGCAGCTCTTTAGCGGGAGCGCGAGATACGCAGTATTTT
.,few,TRBJ1-1,TRBV18,CASSPSPTREAFF,TGTGCCAGCTCACCTAGTCCCACCAGGGAAGCTTTCTTT
.,.,TRBJ1-2,TRBV5-8,CASSSYGLPANYGYTF,TGTGCCAGCAGCTCCTATGGACTTCCGGCCAACTATGGCTACACCTTC
.,once,TRBJ2-7,TRBV18,CASSRAGTLYEQYF,TGTGCCAGCTCCCGGGCGGGGACCCTCTACGAGCAGTACTTC
TRBD1,.,TRBJ1-2,TRBV3-1/TRBV3-2,CASSPPQGMVRVYTF,TGTGCCAGCAGCCCCCCACAGGGGATGGTTCGAGTTTACACCTTC
TRBD2,.,TRBJ2-1,TRBV3-1/TRBV3-2,CASSLTSGRDNEQFF,TGTGCCAGCAGCCTGACTAGCGGGAGGGACAATGAGCAGTTCTTC
.,once,TRBJ1-2,TRBV12-3/TRBV12-4,CASSITGRGGYTF,TGTGCCAGCAGTATCACAGGGCGAGGGGGCTACACCTTC
.,.,TRBJ2-3,TRBV20-1,CSARFVDTQYF,TGCAGTGCTAGATTCGTAGATACGCAGTATTTT
TRBD2,.,TRBJ2-7,TRBV19,CASSTMREASYEQYF,TGTGCCAGTAGTACCATGCGGGAGGCGTCCTACGAGCAGTACTTC
TRBD2,.,TRBJ2-1,TRBV7-9,CASSLVLAGDNEQFF,TGTGCCAGCAGCTTAGTACTAGCGGGGGATAATGAGCAGTTCTTC
.,.,TRBJ2-4,TRBV6-5,CASSYVVGEPDIQYF,TGTGCCAGCAGTTACGTCGTTGGGGAGCCGGACATTCAGTACTTC
.,.,TRBJ1-1,TRBV29-1,CSVEQGTNTEAFF,TGCAGCGTTGAACAGGGGACGAACACTGAAGCTTTCTTT
.,.,TRBJ1-3,TRBV6-5,CASSYSGPSVNTIYF,TGTGCCAGCAGTTACTCGGGGCCTAGCGTAAACACCATATATTTT
.,.,TRBJ1-1,TRBV4-1,CASSQDWARNTEAFF,TGCGCCAGCAGCCAAGATTGGGCAAGGAACACTGAAGCTTTCTTT
TRBD2,.,TRBJ2-7,TRBV5-4,CASSISGSAYEQYF,TGTGCCAGCAGCATCAGCGGGAGCGCCTACGAGCAGTACTTC
.,few,TRBJ2-2,TRBV11-3,CASSRDRANTGELFF,TGTGCCAGCAGCCGGGATCGGGCTAACACCGGGGAGCTGTTTTTT
TRBD1,few,TRBJ2-2,TRBV24-1,CATSGQGNTGELFF,TGTGCCACCAGTGGACAGGGGAACACCGGGGAGCTGTTTTTT
.,.,TRBJ2-7,TRBV5-1,CASSPGASQSYEQYF,TGCGCCAGCAGCCCCGGTGCGTCCCAATCCTACGAGCAGTACTTC
TRBD1,.,TRBJ2-2,TRBV5-1,CASGQGNSNTGELFF,TGCGCCAGCGGACAGGGAAATTCGAACACCGGGGAGCTGTTTTTT
.,.,TRBJ2-7,TRBV2,CATNLGGPYEQYF,TGTGCCACCAACCTCGGAGGCCCCTACGAGCAGTACTTC
TRBD2,.,TRBJ2-1,TRBV15,CATSLAGDSDEQFF,TGTGCCACCTCACTAGCGGGAGATAGCGATGAGCAGTTCTTC
.,.,TRBJ2-2,TRBV4-2,CASSRTTSGGELFF,TGTGCCAGCAGCCGTACAACCTCGGGGGGGGAGCTGTTTTTT
.,.,TRBJ1-2,TRBV12-5,CASGFGGDGYTF,TGTGCTAGTGGTTTTGGGGGGGACGGCTACACCTTC
.,.,TRBJ1-3,TRBV3-1/TRBV3-2,CASSPGILGNTIYF,TGTGCCAGCAGCCCCGGGATACTTGGAAACACCATATATTTT
.,.,TRBJ1-1,TRBV28,CASNSWGGQAFF,TGTGCCAGCAATTCGTGGGGCGGCCAAGCTTTCTTT
TRBD1,.,TRBJ2-5,TRBV5-1,CASNWDSSRETQYF,TGCGCCAGCAACTGGGACAGTTCGCGAGAGACCCAGTACTTC
TRBD1,.,TRBJ2-7,TRBV6-1,CASSERGPYEQYF,TGTGCCAGCAGTGAAAGGGGGCCCTACGAGCAGTACTTC
TRBD1,.,TRBJ2-7,TRBV5-1,CASSLEGQDGEQYF,TGCGCCAGCAGCTTGGAGGGACAGGATGGCGAGCAGTACTTC
.,.,TRBJ2-3,TRBV28,CASSLLSADTQYF,TGTGCCAGCAGTTTATTATCGGCAGATACGCAGTATTTT
.,.,TRBJ2-6,TRBV30,CARLSGANVLTF,TGTGCCCGTCTCTCTGGGGCCAACGTCCTGACTTTC